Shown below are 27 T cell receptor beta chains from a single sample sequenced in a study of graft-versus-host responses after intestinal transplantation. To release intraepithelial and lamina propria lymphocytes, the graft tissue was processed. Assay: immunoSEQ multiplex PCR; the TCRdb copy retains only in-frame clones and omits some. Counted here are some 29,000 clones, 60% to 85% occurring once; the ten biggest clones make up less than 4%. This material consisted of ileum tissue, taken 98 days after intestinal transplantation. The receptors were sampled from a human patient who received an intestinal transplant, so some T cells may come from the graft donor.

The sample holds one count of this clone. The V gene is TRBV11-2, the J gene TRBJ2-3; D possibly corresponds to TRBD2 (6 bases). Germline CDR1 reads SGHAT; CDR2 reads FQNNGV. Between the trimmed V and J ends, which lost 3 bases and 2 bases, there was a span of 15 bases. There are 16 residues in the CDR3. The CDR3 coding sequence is TGTGCCAGCAGCTTGGGGACGGGGGATCCCACAGATACGCAGTATTTT. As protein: CASSLGTGDPTDTQYF.

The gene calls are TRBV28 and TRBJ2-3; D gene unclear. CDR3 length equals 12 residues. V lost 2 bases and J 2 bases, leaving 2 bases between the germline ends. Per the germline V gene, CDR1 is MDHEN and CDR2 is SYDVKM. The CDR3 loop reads CASSLNTDTQYF. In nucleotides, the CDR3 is TGTGCCAGCAGTTTAAACACAGATACGCAGTATTTT.

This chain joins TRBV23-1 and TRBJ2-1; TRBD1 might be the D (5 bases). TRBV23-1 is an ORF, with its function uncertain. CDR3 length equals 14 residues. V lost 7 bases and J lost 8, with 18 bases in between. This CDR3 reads CASKGGIGADEQFF. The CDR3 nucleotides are TGCGCCAGCAAGGGTGGAATAGGGGCGGATGAGCAGTTCTTC.

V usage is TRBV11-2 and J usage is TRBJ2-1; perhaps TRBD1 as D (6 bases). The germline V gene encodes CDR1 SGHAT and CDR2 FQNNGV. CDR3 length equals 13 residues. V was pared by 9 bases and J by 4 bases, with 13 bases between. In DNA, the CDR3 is TGTGCCAGTACCGAGGGGGAGTACAATGAGCAGTTCTTC. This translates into CASTEGEYNEQFF. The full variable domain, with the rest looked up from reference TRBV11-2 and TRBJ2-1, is EAGVAQSPRYKIIEKRQSVAFWCNPISGHATLYWYQQILGQGPKLLIQFQNNGVVDDSQLPKDRFSAERLKGVDSTLKIQPAKLEDSAVYLCASTEGEYNEQFFGPGTRLTVL.

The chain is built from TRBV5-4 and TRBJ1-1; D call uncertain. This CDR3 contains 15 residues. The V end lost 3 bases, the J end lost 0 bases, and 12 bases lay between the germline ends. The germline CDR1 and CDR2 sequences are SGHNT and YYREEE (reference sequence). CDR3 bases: TGTGCCAGCAGCTATGTCAGTAGCCTGAACACTGAAGCTTTCTTT. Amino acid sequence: CASSYVSSLNTEAFF.

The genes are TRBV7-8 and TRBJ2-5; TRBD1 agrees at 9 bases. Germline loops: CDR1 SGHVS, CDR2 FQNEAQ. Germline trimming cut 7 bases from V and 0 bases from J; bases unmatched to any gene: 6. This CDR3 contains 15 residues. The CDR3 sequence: CASTTGTGYQETQYF. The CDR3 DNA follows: TGTGCCAGCACCACCGGGACAGGGTACCAAGAGACCCAGTACTTC.

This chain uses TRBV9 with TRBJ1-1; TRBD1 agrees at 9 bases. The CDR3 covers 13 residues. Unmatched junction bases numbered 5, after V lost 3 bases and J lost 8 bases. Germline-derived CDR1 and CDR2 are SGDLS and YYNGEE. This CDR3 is CASSATGGAEAFF. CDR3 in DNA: TGTGCCAGCAGCGCAACAGGGGGCGCGGAAGCTTTCTTT.

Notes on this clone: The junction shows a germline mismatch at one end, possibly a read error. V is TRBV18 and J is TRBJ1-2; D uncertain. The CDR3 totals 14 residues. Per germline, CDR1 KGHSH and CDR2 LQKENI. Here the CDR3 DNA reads TGTGCCAGCCCACCACCTATGCCAATCTATGGCTACACCTTC. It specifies CASPPPMPIYGYTF.

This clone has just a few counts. The CDR3 protein is CASSSASSNQPQHF. CDR3 coding DNA: TGCGCCAGCAGCTCGGCGTCTAGCAATCAGCCCCAGCATTTT. The chain recombines TRBV5-1 with TRBJ1-5; no clear D. Looked up from germline, CDR1 is SGHRS and CDR2 is YFSETQ. Trimming removed 3 bases at V and 0 bases at J, with 7 bases between. The CDR3 sequence is 14 residues long. Variable domain in full (rest from reference TRBV5-1 and TRBJ1-5): KAGVTQTPRYLIKTRGQQVTLSCSPISGHRSVSWYQQTPGQGLQFLFEYFSETQRNKGNFPGRFSGRQFSNSRSEMNVSTLELGDSALYLCASSSASSNQPQHFGDGTRLSIL.

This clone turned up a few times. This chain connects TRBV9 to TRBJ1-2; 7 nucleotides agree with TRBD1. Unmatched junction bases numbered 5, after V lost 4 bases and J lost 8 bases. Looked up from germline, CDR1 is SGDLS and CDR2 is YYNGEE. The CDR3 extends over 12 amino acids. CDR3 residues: CASSPYRGGYTF. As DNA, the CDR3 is TGTGCCAGCAGCCCCTACAGGGGCGGCTACACCTTC.

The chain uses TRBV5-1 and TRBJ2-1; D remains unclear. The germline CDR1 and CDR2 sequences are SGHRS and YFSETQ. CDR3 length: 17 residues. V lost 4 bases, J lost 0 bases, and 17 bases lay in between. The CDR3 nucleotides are TGCGCCAGCAGCATCGACCGACACCCGAGCTCCTACAATGAGCAGTTCTTC. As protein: CASSIDRHPSSYNEQFF.

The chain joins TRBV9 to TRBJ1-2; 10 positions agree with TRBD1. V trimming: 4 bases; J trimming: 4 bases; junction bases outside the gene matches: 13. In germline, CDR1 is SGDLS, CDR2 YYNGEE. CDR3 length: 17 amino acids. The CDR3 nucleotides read TGTGCCAGCAGCTCACCTGGAGGGACAGGGGATAGCTATGGCTACACCTTC. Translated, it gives CASSSPGGTGDSYGYTF.

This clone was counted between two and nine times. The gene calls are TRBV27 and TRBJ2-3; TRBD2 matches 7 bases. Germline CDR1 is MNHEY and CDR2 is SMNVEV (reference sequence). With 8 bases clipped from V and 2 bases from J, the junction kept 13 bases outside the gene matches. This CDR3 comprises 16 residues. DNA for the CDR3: TGTGCCAGCGGGAAAGCTAGCGGAATGACCACAGATACGCAGTATTTT. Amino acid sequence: CASGKASGMTTDTQYF.

The CDR3 loop is CASSYSQRQGNYGYTF. The CDR3 coding sequence is TGTGCCAGCAGTTACTCACAGCGACAGGGGAACTATGGCTACACCTTC. This chain links TRBV6-5 with TRBJ1-2, with 8 positions matching TRBD1. CDR3 size: 16 residues. Unmatched junction bases numbered 5, after V lost 0 bases and J lost 2 bases. Per the germline V gene, CDR1 is MNHEY and CDR2 is SVGAGI.

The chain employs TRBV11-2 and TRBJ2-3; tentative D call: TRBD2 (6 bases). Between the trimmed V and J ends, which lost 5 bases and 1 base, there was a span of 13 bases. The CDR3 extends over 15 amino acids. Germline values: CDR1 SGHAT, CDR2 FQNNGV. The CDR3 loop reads CASSKEGIGTDTQYF. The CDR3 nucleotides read TGTGCCAGCAGCAAGGAGGGGATAGGCACAGATACGCAGTATTTT.

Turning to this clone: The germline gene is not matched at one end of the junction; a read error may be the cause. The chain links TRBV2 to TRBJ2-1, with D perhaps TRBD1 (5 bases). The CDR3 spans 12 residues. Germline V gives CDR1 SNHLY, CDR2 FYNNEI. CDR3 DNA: TGTGCCGGCAGGCGACAGAACAATGAGCAGTTCTTC. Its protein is CAGRRQNNEQFF. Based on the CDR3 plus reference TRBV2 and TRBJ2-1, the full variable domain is EPEVTQTPSHQVTQMGQEVILRCVPISNHLYFYWYRQILGQKVEFLVSFYNNEISEKSEIFDDQFSVERPDGSNFTLKIRSTKLEDSAMYFCAGRRQNNEQFFGPGTRLTVL.

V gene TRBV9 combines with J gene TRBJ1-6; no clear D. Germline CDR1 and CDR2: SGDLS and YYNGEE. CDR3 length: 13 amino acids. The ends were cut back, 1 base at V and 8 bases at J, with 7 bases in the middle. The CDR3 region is CASSVWKDSPLHF. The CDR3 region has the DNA TGTGCCAGCAGCGTATGGAAGGATTCACCCCTCCACTTT.

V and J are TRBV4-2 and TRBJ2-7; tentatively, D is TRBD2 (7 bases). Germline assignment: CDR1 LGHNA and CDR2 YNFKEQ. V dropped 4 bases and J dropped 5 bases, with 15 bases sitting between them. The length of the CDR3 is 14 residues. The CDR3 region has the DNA TGTGCCAGCAGCCGGGGGGGGCTAGCGGACGAGCAGTACTTC. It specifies CASSRGGLADEQYF.

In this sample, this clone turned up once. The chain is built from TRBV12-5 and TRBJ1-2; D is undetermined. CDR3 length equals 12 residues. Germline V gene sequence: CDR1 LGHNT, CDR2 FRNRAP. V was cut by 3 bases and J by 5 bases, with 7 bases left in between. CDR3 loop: CASGFFPYGYTF. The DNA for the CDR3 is TGTGCTAGTGGTTTCTTTCCATATGGCTACACCTTC.

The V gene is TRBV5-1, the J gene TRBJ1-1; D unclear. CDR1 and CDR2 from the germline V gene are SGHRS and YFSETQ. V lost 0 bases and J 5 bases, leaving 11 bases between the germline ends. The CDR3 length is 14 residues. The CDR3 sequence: CASSLEPGWTEAFF. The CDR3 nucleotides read TGCGCCAGCAGCTTGGAGCCAGGATGGACTGAAGCTTTCTTT.

CDR3 residues: CAIRPGTGGAYEQYF. Here the CDR3 DNA reads TGTGCCATCAGACCCGGGACAGGGGGCGCATACGAGCAGTACTTC. This chain links TRBV10-3 with TRBJ2-7; TRBD1 matches at 12 bases. With V trimmed by 6 bases and J by 4 bases, 7 bases remained unmatched. In germline, CDR1 is ENHRY, CDR2 SYGVKD. CDR3 length equals 15 residues.

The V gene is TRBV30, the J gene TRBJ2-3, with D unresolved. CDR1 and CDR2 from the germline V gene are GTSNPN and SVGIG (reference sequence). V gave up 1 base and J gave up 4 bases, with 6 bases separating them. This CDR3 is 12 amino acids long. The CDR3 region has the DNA TGTGCCTGGAGTGCCAGCGCAGATACGCAGTATTTT. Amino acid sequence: CAWSASADTQYF.

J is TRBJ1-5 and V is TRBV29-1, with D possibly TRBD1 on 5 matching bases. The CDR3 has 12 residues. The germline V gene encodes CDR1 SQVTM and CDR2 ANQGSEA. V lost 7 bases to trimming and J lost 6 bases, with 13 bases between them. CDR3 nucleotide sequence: TGCAGCGCACAGCAGGGAGCTCAGCCCCAGCATTTT. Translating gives CSAQQGAQPQHF.

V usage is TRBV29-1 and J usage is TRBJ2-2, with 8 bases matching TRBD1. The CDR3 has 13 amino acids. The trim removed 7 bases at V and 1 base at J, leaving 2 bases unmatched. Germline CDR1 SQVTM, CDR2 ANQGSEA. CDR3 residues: CSADRENTGELFF. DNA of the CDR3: TGCAGCGCGGACAGGGAGAACACCGGGGAGCTGTTTTTT.

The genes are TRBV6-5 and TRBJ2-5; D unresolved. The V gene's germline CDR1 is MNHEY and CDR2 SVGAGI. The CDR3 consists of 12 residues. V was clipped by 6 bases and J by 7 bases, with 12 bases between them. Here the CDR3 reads CASRGLRGTQYF. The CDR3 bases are TGTGCCAGCAGGGGCTTGCGAGGGACCCAGTACTTC.

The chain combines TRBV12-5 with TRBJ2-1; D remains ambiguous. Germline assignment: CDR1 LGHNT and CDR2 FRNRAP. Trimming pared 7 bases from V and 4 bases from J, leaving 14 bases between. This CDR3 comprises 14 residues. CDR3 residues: CASASQVDYNEQFF. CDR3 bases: TGTGCTAGTGCCTCTCAGGTCGATTACAATGAGCAGTTCTTC.

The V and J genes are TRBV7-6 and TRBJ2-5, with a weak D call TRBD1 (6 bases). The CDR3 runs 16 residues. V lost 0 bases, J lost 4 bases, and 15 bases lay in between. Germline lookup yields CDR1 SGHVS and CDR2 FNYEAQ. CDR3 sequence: CASSLAFDRSGETQYF. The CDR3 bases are TGTGCCAGCAGCTTAGCTTTTGACAGGTCCGGAGAGACCCAGTACTTC. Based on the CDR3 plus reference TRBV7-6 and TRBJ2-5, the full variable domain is GAGVSQSPRYKVTKRGQDVALRCDPISGHVSLYWYRQALGQGPEFLTYFNYEAQQDKSGLPNDRFSAERPEGSISTLTIQRTEQRDSAMYRCASSLAFDRSGETQYFGPGTRLLVL.